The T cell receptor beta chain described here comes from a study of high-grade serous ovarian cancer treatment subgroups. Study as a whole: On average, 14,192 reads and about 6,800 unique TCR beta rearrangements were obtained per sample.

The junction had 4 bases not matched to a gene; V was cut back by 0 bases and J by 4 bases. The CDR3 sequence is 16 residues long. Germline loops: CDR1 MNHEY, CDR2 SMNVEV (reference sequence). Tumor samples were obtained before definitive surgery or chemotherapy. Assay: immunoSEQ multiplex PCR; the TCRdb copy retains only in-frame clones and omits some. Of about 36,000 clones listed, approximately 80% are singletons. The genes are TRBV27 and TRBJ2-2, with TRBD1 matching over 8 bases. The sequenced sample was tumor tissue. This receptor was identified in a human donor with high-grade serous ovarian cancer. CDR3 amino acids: CASSLSKTGATGELFF. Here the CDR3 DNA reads TGTGCCAGCAGTTTATCGAAGACAGGGGCCACCGGGGAGCTGTTTTTT.